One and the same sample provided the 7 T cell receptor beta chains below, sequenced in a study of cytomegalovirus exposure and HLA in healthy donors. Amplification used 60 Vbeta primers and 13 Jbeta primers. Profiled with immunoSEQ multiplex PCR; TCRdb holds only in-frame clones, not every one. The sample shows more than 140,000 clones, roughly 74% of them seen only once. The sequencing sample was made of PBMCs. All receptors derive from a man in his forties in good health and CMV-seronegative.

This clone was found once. This CDR3 is CASSPRDRTINYGYTF. The DNA for the CDR3 is TGTGCCAGCTCACCTCGGGACAGGACTATAAACTATGGCTACACCTTC. The chain carries TRBV18 and TRBJ1-2; 8 bases align to TRBD1. After removal of 3 bases from V and 2 bases from J, the junction contained 8 bases not matched to a gene. The CDR3 runs to 16 residues. Germline V gives CDR1 KGHSH, CDR2 LQKENI. Based on the CDR3 plus reference TRBV18 and TRBJ1-2, the full variable domain is NAGVMQNPRHLVRRRGQEARLRCSPMKGHSHVYWYRQLPEEGLKFMVYLQKENIIDESGMPKERFSAEFPKEGPSILRIQQVVRGDSAAYFCASSPRDRTINYGYTFGSGTRLTVV.

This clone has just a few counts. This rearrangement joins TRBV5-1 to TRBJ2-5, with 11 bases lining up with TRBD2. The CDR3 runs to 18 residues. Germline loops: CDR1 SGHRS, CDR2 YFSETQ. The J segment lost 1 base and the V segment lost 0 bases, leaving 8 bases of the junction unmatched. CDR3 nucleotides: TGCGCCAGCAGCTTGGCTCTCTTAGCGGGGGGGCCCCAAGAGACCCAGTACTTC. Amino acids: CASSLALLAGGPQETQYF.

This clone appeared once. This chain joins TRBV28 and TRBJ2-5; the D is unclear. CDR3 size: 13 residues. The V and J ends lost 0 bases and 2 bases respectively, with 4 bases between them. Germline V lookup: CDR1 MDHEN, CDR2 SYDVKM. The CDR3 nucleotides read TGTGCCAGCAGTTTATGGTCACAAGAGACCCAGTACTTC. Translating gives CASSLWSQETQYF. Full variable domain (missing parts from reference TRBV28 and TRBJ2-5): DVKVTQSSRYLVKRTGEKVFLECVQDMDHENMFWYRQDPGLGLRLIYFSYDVKMKEKGDIPEGYSVSREKKERFSLILESASTNQTSMYLCASSLWSQETQYFGPGTRLLVL.

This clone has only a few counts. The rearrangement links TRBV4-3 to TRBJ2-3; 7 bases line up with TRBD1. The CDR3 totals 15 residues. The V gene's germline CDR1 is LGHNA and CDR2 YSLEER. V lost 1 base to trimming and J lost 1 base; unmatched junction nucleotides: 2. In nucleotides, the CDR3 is TGCGCCAGCAGCCAAGGGGGGACAGGCACAGATACGCAGTATTTT. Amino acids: CASSQGGTGTDTQYF.

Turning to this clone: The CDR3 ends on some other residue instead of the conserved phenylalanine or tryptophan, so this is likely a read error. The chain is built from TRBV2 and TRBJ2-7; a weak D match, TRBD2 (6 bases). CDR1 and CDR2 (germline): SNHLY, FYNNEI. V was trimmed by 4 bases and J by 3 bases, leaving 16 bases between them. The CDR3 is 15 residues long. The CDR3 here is CASSGGEGKIYEQYL. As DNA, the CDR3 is TGTGCCAGCAGTGGCGGGGAAGGGAAAATCTACGAGCAGTACCTC.

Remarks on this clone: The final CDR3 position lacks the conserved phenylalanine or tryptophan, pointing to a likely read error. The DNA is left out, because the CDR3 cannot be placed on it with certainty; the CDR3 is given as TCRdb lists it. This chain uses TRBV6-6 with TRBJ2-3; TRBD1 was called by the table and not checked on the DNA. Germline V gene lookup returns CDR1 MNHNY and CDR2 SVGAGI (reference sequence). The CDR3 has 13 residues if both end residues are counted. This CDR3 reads CASSTGQGARVKV.

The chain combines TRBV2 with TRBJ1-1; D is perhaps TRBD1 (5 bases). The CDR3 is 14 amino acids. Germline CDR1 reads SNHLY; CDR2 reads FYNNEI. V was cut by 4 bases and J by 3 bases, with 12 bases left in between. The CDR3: CASSAGALDTEAFF. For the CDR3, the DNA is TGTGCCAGCAGTGCTGGGGCTCTGGACACTGAAGCTTTCTTT.